These 27 T cell receptor beta chains originate from one sample sequenced in a study of immune evolution from preneoplasia to lung adenocarcinoma. Libraries were prepared by immunoSEQ multiplex PCR; TCRdb keeps only in-frame clonotypes and omits some of them. Of several thousand clones detected, approximately 85% appear once; the ten largest clones hold over 2%. The sample consisted of FFPE invasive lung adenocarcinoma tissue. These receptors were taken from a person aged 45 to 60 with lung adenocarcinoma.

Remarks on this clone: The sample holds other DNA sequences that translate to the same CDR3. The chain has TRBV19 and TRBJ2-1; D is unclear. This CDR3 has 12 amino acids. CDR1 and CDR2 (germline): LNHDA, SQIVND (reference sequence). Between the trimmed V and J ends, which lost 4 bases and 4 bases, there was a span of 5 bases. DNA for the CDR3: TGTGCCAGTAGTAATGGGTACAATGAGCAGTTCTTC. It translates to CASSNGYNEQFF.

The chain combines TRBV29-1 with TRBJ2-7, with 8 bases fitting TRBD1. CDR3 length equals 16 residues. J gave up 0 bases and V 4 bases, and 11 bases lay outside the gene matches. Germline lookup yields CDR1 SQVTM and CDR2 ANQGSEA. The CDR3 here is CSVVFGGQGASYEQYF. The CDR3 DNA is TGCAGCGTTGTATTCGGAGGGCAGGGGGCCTCCTACGAGCAGTACTTC.

The chain uses TRBV5-1 and TRBJ1-1; 7 bases are a match to TRBD1. CDR1 SGHRS and CDR2 YFSETQ come from the germline V gene. With V trimmed by 3 bases and J by 5 bases, 7 bases remained unmatched. The CDR3 sequence is 14 residues long. This CDR3 reads CASSSGQAGTEAFF. Written as DNA, the CDR3 is TGCGCCAGCAGCTCAGGACAGGCTGGAACTGAAGCTTTCTTT.

Concerning this clone: One end of the junction varies from germline; a read error may be responsible. The rearrangement uses TRBV10-2 and TRBJ2-3, with TRBD2 matching over 11 bases. The CDR3 runs 14 residues. CDR1 and CDR2 from the germline V gene are WSHSY and SAAADI. CDR3 amino acids: CAISTSGSTDTQYF. The CDR3 coding sequence is TGCGCCATCAGTACTAGCGGGAGTACAGATACGCAGTATTTT.

This clone was counted between two and nine times. The CDR3 spells CASSLTYPICHARYAFVMQDTQYF. The CDR3 DNA is TGTGCCAGCAGCTTAACATATCCCATTTGTCATGCAAGATACGCATTTGTCATGCAAGATACGCAGTATTTT. V and J are TRBV7-3 and TRBJ2-3; D remains ambiguous. This CDR3 is 24 amino acids long. The V end was cut by 0 bases, the J end by 5 bases, with 39 bases between. Per the germline V gene, CDR1 is SGHTA and CDR2 is FQGTGA.

This clone came up a few times. The genes are TRBV15 and TRBJ1-2, with a possible D match to TRBD1 (6 bases). This CDR3 is 18 amino acids long. In germline, CDR1 is LNHNV, CDR2 YYDKDF (reference sequence). Deletions cut 0 bases from V and 2 bases from J, with 19 bases between. In nucleotides, the CDR3 is TGTGCCACCAGCAGAGATCAGCCAGGGGTAAGGGGCAACTATGGCTACACCTTC. The encoded protein is CATSRDQPGVRGNYGYTF.

The chain carries TRBV5-5 and TRBJ1-2; 7 bases align to TRBD1. This CDR3 comprises 16 residues. Per germline, CDR1 SGHKS and CDR2 YYEKEE (reference sequence). V dropped 0 bases and J dropped 3; count of bases not matched to a gene: 8. The CDR3 DNA sequence: TGTGCCAGCAGCTTGGCCGTGGACAGGTTTGACTATGGCTACACCTTC. This codes for CASSLAVDRFDYGYTF.

The chain couples TRBV29-1 to TRBJ1-1; 7 nucleotides line up with TRBD1. Germline V gene lookup returns CDR1 SQVTM and CDR2 ANQGSEA. Trimming removed 5 bases from V and 4 bases from J; junction bases left unmatched: 4. This CDR3 has 12 amino acids. The CDR3 protein is CSVWDSGTEAFF. The CDR3 DNA follows: TGCAGCGTTTGGGACAGTGGCACTGAAGCTTTCTTT.

This clone has a single count. The genes are TRBV18 and TRBJ1-5; D possibly corresponds to TRBD1 (5 bases). CDR3 length: 13 residues. Deletions cut 5 bases from V and 4 bases from J, with 9 bases between. From germline, CDR1 is KGHSH and CDR2 LQKENI. CDR3 in DNA: TGTGCCAGCTCAGGGGACGGAAATCAGCCCCAGCATTTT. Translating it yields CASSGDGNQPQHF.

V is TRBV2 and J is TRBJ2-3; TRBD1 matches at 8 bases. V was pared by 6 bases and J by 8 bases, with 13 bases of the junction left unmatched. The germline gives CDR1 SNHLY, CDR2 FYNNEI. The CDR3 sequence is 15 residues long. CDR3 loop: CASSLQGGGGGTQYF. CDR3 bases: TGTGCCAGCAGCCTACAGGGGGGTGGAGGGGGTACGCAGTATTTT.

This clone is a singleton in its sample. The chain employs TRBV6-1 and TRBJ2-1; 8 bases map to TRBD2. With 3 bases clipped from V and 4 bases from J, the junction kept 8 bases outside the gene matches. This CDR3 contains 16 residues. The germline CDR1 and CDR2 sequences are MNHNS and SASEGT. The CDR3 here is CASSDRREAGYNEQFF. The DNA for the CDR3 is TGTGCCAGCAGTGATAGGCGGGAGGCTGGATACAATGAGCAGTTCTTC.

This chain links TRBV4-1 with TRBJ1-2, with a tentative D call TRBD1 (5 bases). CDR1 is MGHRA and CDR2 is YSYEKL in the germline V gene. The CDR3 is 15 residues long. Trimming stripped 0 bases from V and 7 bases from J, with 15 bases between. CDR3 in amino acids: CASSQEWRGSGGYTF. The CDR3 nucleotides read TGCGCCAGCAGCCAAGAATGGAGGGGATCGGGTGGCTACACCTTC.

The chain recombines TRBV14 with TRBJ1-2; no definite D call. The V gene's germline CDR1 is SGHDN and CDR2 FVKESK. V lost 1 base to trimming and J lost 4 bases, with 10 bases between them. CDR3 length equals 14 residues. CDR3 amino acids: CASSQAQDSYGYTF. The CDR3 bases are TGTGCCAGCAGCCAAGCTCAGGATTCCTATGGCTACACCTTC.

This clone appeared a single time. The chain's CDR3 is CASNSLAGGRMTQYF. In DNA, the CDR3 is TGTGCCAGCAATTCTCTAGCGGGGGGGCGTATGACGCAGTATTTT. The V gene is TRBV6-1, the J gene TRBJ2-3; 12 nucleotides align to TRBD2. CDR3 length: 15 residues. The ends lost 7 bases at V and 9 bases at J; junction bases unmatched: 11. The germline gives CDR1 MNHNS, CDR2 SASEGT.

In its sample, this clone was seen a few times. DNA for the CDR3: TGTGCCAGCAGCGCAACAGGGGTGAGCTATGGCTACACCTTC. It specifies CASSATGVSYGYTF. The chain joins TRBV9 to TRBJ1-2; the match to TRBD1 covers 7 bases. Trimming removed 3 bases from V and 4 bases from J; junction bases left unmatched: 6. The CDR3 covers 14 residues. The germline V gene encodes CDR1 SGDLS and CDR2 YYNGEE.

V is TRBV19 and J is TRBJ2-7, with a possible D match to TRBD1 (6 bases). The length of the CDR3 is 14 residues. The germline V gene encodes CDR1 LNHDA and CDR2 SQIVND (reference sequence). Trimming removed 4 bases at V and 3 bases at J, with 13 bases between. This CDR3 is CASSTGQVVYEQYF. The CDR3 DNA sequence: TGTGCCAGTAGTACGGGACAAGTAGTCTACGAGCAGTACTTC. Variable domain in full (rest from reference TRBV19 and TRBJ2-7): DGGITQSPKYLFRKEGQNVTLSCEQNLNHDAMYWYRQDPGQGLRLIYYSQIVNDFQKGDIAEGYSVSREKKESFPLTVTSAQKNPTAFYLCASSTGQVVYEQYFGPGTRLTVT.

The chain has TRBV2 and TRBJ2-7; 9 bases match TRBD1. In germline, CDR1 is SNHLY, CDR2 FYNNEI. J lost 1 base, V lost 6 bases, and 7 bases had no gene match. The CDR3 extends over 15 amino acids. The CDR3, as DNA: TGTGCCAGCAGCCGCGGACAGGGGCCGTCCTACGAGCAGTACTTC. This encodes CASSRGQGPSYEQYF.

This chain connects TRBV29-1 to TRBJ1-1; D uncertain. V shed 7 bases and J shed 5 bases, with 11 bases lying between them. This CDR3 spans 11 amino acids. CDR1 is SQVTM, CDR2 ANQGSEA, per germline. As DNA, the CDR3 is TGCAGCGCGGGAATGGGTACTGAAGCTTTCTTT. Its protein product is CSAGMGTEAFF.

V usage is TRBV5-5 and J usage is TRBJ1-1; 7 positions agree with TRBD1. The CDR3 contains 17 residues. Germline V gene data show CDR1 as SGHKS and CDR2 as YYEKEE (reference sequence). With 5 bases clipped from V and 5 bases from J, the junction kept 18 bases outside the gene matches. CDR3 DNA sequence: TGTGCCAGCAGTTCACATATTACGGGACAGACTTTGACTGAAGCTTTCTTT. It codes for CASSSHITGQTLTEAFF.

The chain recombines TRBV30 with TRBJ1-1; D possibly corresponds to TRBD1 (5 bases). The CDR3 spans 14 residues. The V end lost 3 bases, the J end lost 1 base, and 12 bases lay between the germline ends. In germline, CDR1 is GTSNPN, CDR2 SVGIG (reference sequence). CDR3 nucleotide sequence: TGTGCCTGGAGCCCCCCGGGGGGGAACACTGAAGCTTTCTTT. Its translation is CAWSPPGGNTEAFF.

This rearrangement joins TRBV5-4 to TRBJ2-7, with D hard to call. V lost 4 bases and J lost 4, with 21 bases in between. Germline V CDR1 and CDR2: SGHNT, YYREEE (reference sequence). The CDR3 has 16 residues. The chain's CDR3 is CASSPPGSPDLYEQYF. DNA for the CDR3: TGTGCCAGCAGCCCCCCTGGCTCTCCGGATCTTTACGAGCAGTACTTC.

The chain is built from TRBV7-9 and TRBJ1-4; D uncertain. Germline CDR1 reads SEHNR; CDR2 reads FQNEAQ (reference sequence). Trimming shortened V by 3 bases and J by 2 bases, and 7 bases separated the two germline ends. The CDR3 consists of 14 residues. DNA of the CDR3: TGTGCCAGCAGCTTGGATCCCACTAATGAAAAACTGTTTTTT. It translates to CASSLDPTNEKLFF.

V usage is TRBV11-3 and J usage is TRBJ2-1; unclear D gene. This CDR3 has 13 residues. Trimming took 1 base from V and 3 from J, leaving 4 bases between them. From germline, CDR1 is SGHNT and CDR2 YENEEA. The DNA for the CDR3 is TGTGCCAGCAGCTTAGGGAACTACAATGAGCAGTTCTTC. It translates to CASSLGNYNEQFF.

In DNA form, the CDR3 reads TGTGCCAGCAGCCTAAGGGACAGAAACAATGAGCAGTTCTTC. This codes for CASSLRDRNNEQFF. The chain joins TRBV6-6 to TRBJ2-1; 7 nucleotides agree with TRBD1. This CDR3 is 14 amino acids long. Per the germline V gene, CDR1 is MNHNY and CDR2 is SVGAGI (reference sequence). V shed 6 bases and J 5 bases; nucleotides not matched to a gene: 7.

V is TRBV2 and J is TRBJ2-3; 8 nucleotides line up with TRBD1. CDR3 length: 12 amino acids. Germline lookup yields CDR1 SNHLY and CDR2 FYNNEI. Trimming took 10 bases from V and 5 from J; bases not matched to a gene: 5. The CDR3 nucleotides read TGTGCCACCGGACAGGGTAAAGATACGCAGTATTTT. Translated, it gives CATGQGKDTQYF.

The V and J genes are TRBV19 and TRBJ1-1; D remains unclear. This CDR3 contains 13 residues. V shed 7 bases and J shed 1 base, with 10 bases lying between them. Per germline, CDR1 LNHDA and CDR2 SQIVND (reference sequence). CDR3 nucleotide sequence: TGTGCCAGTAACGACATCGAGAACACTGAAGCTTTCTTT. Translating it yields CASNDIENTEAFF.

The gene calls are TRBV7-2 and TRBJ1-1; TRBD1 matches 7 bases. Germline CDR1 and CDR2: SGHTA and FQGNSA. The V segment lost 4 bases and the J segment 10 bases; nucleotides outside the gene matches: 6. This CDR3 spans 12 amino acids. The CDR3 bases are TGTGCCAGCAGCTGGAGACAGGGACGAGCTTTCTTT. Its translation: CASSWRQGRAFF.